These 3 T cell receptor beta chains were sequenced from one sample in a study of shared clonotypes between healthy human individuals. Using immunoSEQ multiplex PCR, the repertoire was profiled, and TCRdb retains in-frame clones only, with some absent. Of about 980,000 clones in the sample, 76% were seen once. Sequenced sample: memory CD4+ T cells sorted from blood. Subset in this sample: CD45RA-negative fraction. Every receptor here comes from a man younger than 35 in good health.

This clone was recorded at least ten times. The chain carries TRBV6-5 and TRBJ2-2; D possibly matches TRBD1 or TRBD2 (5 bases each). Germline-derived CDR1 and CDR2 are MNHEY and SVGAGI. Trimming removed 8 bases at V and 7 bases at J, with 5 bases between. CDR3 length: 10 amino acids. The CDR3 sequence is CASGGGELFF. In nucleotides, the CDR3 is TGTGCCAGCGGGGGCGGGGAGCTGTTTTTT.

This clone has just one count. At the DNA level, this CDR3 is encoded by other sequences in the same sample as well. The CDR3 sequence is CASSPSNQPQHF. The CDR3, as DNA: TGTGCCAGCTCACCAAGTAATCAGCCCCAGCATTTT. The chain couples TRBV18 to TRBJ1-5; D remains unclear. Trimming took off 2 bases at V and 4 bases at J, with 3 bases between the two ends. Looked up from germline, CDR1 is KGHSH and CDR2 is LQKENI. The CDR3 spans 12 residues.

The chain employs TRBV6-1 and TRBJ2-7, with D perhaps matching TRBD1 (6 bases). Germline V gives CDR1 MNHNS, CDR2 SASEGT. Trimming stripped 9 bases from V and 2 bases from J, with 14 bases between. CDR3 length: 13 residues. In DNA form, the CDR3 reads TGTGCCAGTCGTCCGACAGGAACCTACGAGCAGTACTTC. Encoded protein: CASRPTGTYEQYF.